The 16 T cell receptor beta chains in this list originate from one sample, sequenced in a study of blood T cell repertoires in COVID-19. Data came from immunoSEQ multiplex PCR; TCRdb stores just in-frame clones and leaves some out. The sample records a few hundred thousand clones, 80% to 90% being singletons. The sample consisted of PBMCs or T cells enriched from blood (not recorded which). The receptor source for this set is a woman aged 18-29 years who had recovered from COVID-19.

The chain employs TRBV19 and TRBJ2-1; 13 bases map to TRBD2. V dropped 5 bases and J dropped 10; count of bases not matched to a gene: 11. The CDR3 runs 16 residues. Germline-derived CDR1 and CDR2 are LNHDA and SQIVND (reference sequence). CDR3 protein: CASSPQGGLAGREQFF. In nucleotides, the CDR3 is TGTGCCAGTAGTCCCCAGGGGGGACTAGCGGGACGCGAGCAGTTCTTC. The full variable domain, in which reference TRBV19 and TRBJ2-1 provide the parts outside the CDR3, is DGGITQSPKYLFRKEGQNVTLSCEQNLNHDAMYWYRQDPGQGLRLIYYSQIVNDFQKGDIAEGYSVSREKKESFPLTVTSAQKNPTAFYLCASSPQGGLAGREQFFGPGTRLTVL.

Turning to this clone: Other DNA variants within this sample encode the same CDR3. The V call is TRBV28, the J call TRBJ2-2; D is possibly TRBD1 (6 bases). This CDR3 comprises 15 residues. CDR1 and CDR2 (germline): MDHEN, SYDVKM. The V and J ends lost 2 bases and 1 base respectively, with 8 bases between them. This chain's CDR3 is CASSLGGLNTGELFF. CDR3 bases: TGTGCCAGCAGTTTAGGGGGCCTGAACACCGGGGAGCTGTTTTTT.

The chain combines TRBV5-4 with TRBJ2-7, with TRBD2 identical over 11 bases. The V segment lost 9 bases and the J segment 2 bases; nucleotides outside the gene matches: 10. Germline values: CDR1 SGHNT, CDR2 YYREEE (reference sequence). The CDR3 contains 15 residues. The CDR3: CATTPSGGIAYEQYF. For the CDR3, the DNA is TGTGCCACCACCCCTAGCGGGGGGATAGCCTACGAGCAGTACTTC.

The V gene is TRBV12-5, the J gene TRBJ2-1; weak D call: TRBD1 (7 bases). The CDR3 length is 15 residues. The V gene lost 5 bases and the J gene lost 3 bases, with 14 bases spanning the gap. CDR1 LGHNT and CDR2 FRNRAP come from the germline V gene. The CDR3: CASGLRQGLYNEQFF. The CDR3 DNA follows: TGTGCTAGTGGTCTCAGACAGGGACTCTACAATGAGCAGTTCTTC.

The chain links TRBV2 to TRBJ1-2, with a tentative D call TRBD1 (5 bases). Trimming removed 6 bases from V and 0 bases from J, with 14 bases in between. Germline values: CDR1 SNHLY, CDR2 FYNNEI. This CDR3 has 15 residues. The CDR3 DNA is TGTGCCAGCAGGGACTACAGGACCCCTAACTATGGCTACACCTTC. This sequence encodes CASRDYRTPNYGYTF.

The V call is TRBV19, the J call TRBJ1-2; no clear D gene. The CDR3 is 14 residues long. Trimming shortened V by 5 bases and J by 0 bases, and 10 bases separated the two germline ends. Germline CDR1 and CDR2: LNHDA and SQIVND (reference sequence). In DNA form, the CDR3 reads TGTGCCAGTAGTGAGGCCGCTTCTAACTATGGCTACACCTTC. Translation gives CASSEAASNYGYTF.

This chain joins TRBV19 and TRBJ2-1; 14 bases agree with TRBD2. This CDR3 region has 15 residues. The ends lost 8 bases at V and 3 bases at J; junction bases unmatched: 3. CDR1 is LNHDA and CDR2 is SQIVND in the germline V gene (reference sequence). The chain's CDR3 is CASGTSGGLYNEQFF. The DNA of the CDR3 is TGTGCCAGTGGGACTAGCGGGGGACTCTACAATGAGCAGTTCTTC. Filled out from reference TRBV19 and TRBJ2-1, the complete variable domain reads DGGITQSPKYLFRKEGQNVTLSCEQNLNHDAMYWYRQDPGQGLRLIYYSQIVNDFQKGDIAEGYSVSREKKESFPLTVTSAQKNPTAFYLCASGTSGGLYNEQFFGPGTRLTVL.

This chain joins TRBV3-1 (or the pseudogene TRBV3-2) and TRBJ2-3; weak D call: TRBD1 (6 bases). The germline V gene encodes CDR1 LGHDT and CDR2 YNNKEL (reference sequence). V was pared by 2 bases and J by 5 bases, with 14 bases between. The CDR3 is 15 amino acids. In nucleotides, the CDR3 is TGTGCCAGCAGCCAAACAGGGAGTTCTGGAGATACGCAGTATTTT. This encodes CASSQTGSSGDTQYF.

This chain uses TRBV13 with TRBJ1-1, with TRBD1 as a possible D gene (5 bases). Germline CDR1 is PRHDT and CDR2 is FYEKMQ (reference sequence). This CDR3 region has 14 residues. Trimming shortened V by 2 bases and J by 7 bases, and 14 bases separated the two germline ends. CDR3 sequence (DNA): TGTGCCAGCAGCTTATACGGGGGAATGGGTGAAGCTTTCTTT. The encoded protein is CASSLYGGMGEAFF.

The genes are TRBV4-3 and TRBJ2-7; D might be TRBD1 (6 bases). Trimming pared 0 bases from V and 3 bases from J, leaving 15 bases between. The CDR3 extends over 16 amino acids. Per the germline V gene, CDR1 is LGHNA and CDR2 is YSLEER. The CDR3: CASSQDLRQDLYEQYF. In nucleotides, the CDR3 is TGCGCCAGCAGCCAAGATCTGCGACAGGACCTCTACGAGCAGTACTTC.

The chain is built from TRBV28 and TRBJ2-3; 10 nucleotides match TRBD2. V gave up 11 bases and J gave up 1 base; unmatched junction bases: 21. CDR1 is MDHEN and CDR2 is SYDVKM in the germline V gene. The CDR3 sequence is 19 residues long. The CDR3 sequence is CAVRQGGAGGPEGTDTQYF. CDR3 sequence (DNA): TGTGCCGTGCGACAGGGCGGAGCGGGAGGGCCAGAGGGCACAGATACGCAGTATTTT.

V is TRBV5-1 and J is TRBJ2-1, with no clear D. Germline V lookup: CDR1 SGHRS, CDR2 YFSETQ. This CDR3 spans 15 amino acids. Trimming removed 0 bases at V and 0 bases at J, with 7 bases between. The CDR3 here is CASSLEHSSYNEQFF. The CDR3 DNA follows: TGCGCCAGCAGCTTGGAGCACAGCTCCTACAATGAGCAGTTCTTC.

This chain joins TRBV14 and TRBJ2-1; 9 bases are a match to TRBD2. CDR1 SGHDN and CDR2 FVKESK come from the germline V gene. The CDR3 consists of 17 residues. With V trimmed by 0 bases and J by 3 bases, 6 bases remained unmatched. Here the CDR3 reads CASSQDWLAGVYNEQFF. DNA for the CDR3: TGTGCCAGCAGCCAAGATTGGTTAGCGGGGGTCTACAATGAGCAGTTCTTC.

This chain joins TRBV7-9 and TRBJ2-3, with 7 bases that match TRBD1. CDR1 SEHNR and CDR2 FQNEAQ come from the germline V gene (reference sequence). The CDR3 runs 15 residues. Unmatched junction bases numbered 6, after V lost 2 bases and J lost 4 bases. The CDR3 protein is CASSLSTGEADTQYF. CDR3 nucleotide sequence: TGTGCCAGCAGCTTATCTACAGGGGAAGCAGATACGCAGTATTTT.

This sequence joins TRBV7-2 and TRBJ2-3; D might be TRBD2 (6 bases). In germline, CDR1 is SGHTA, CDR2 FQGNSA. The CDR3 is made up of 15 amino acids. V lost 0 bases, J lost 0 bases, and 7 bases lay in between. The DNA for the CDR3 is TGTGCCAGCAGCTTAGCCGGGGGAAGCACAGATACGCAGTATTTT. This encodes CASSLAGGSTDTQYF. Full variable domain (remainder filled in from reference TRBV7-2 and TRBJ2-3): GAGVSQSPSNKVTEKGKDVELRCDPISGHTALYWYRQSLGQGLEFLIYFQGNSAPDKSGLPSDRFSAERTGGSVSTLTIQRTQQEDSAVYLCASSLAGGSTDTQYFGPGTRLTVL.

The chain is built from TRBV6-2 or TRBV6-3 and TRBJ2-2; possibly TRBD1 for D (6 bases). The CDR3 is 18 amino acids. The germline gives CDR1 MNHEY, CDR2 SVGEGT. V lost 1 base to trimming and J lost 2 bases, with 17 bases between them. CDR3 in DNA: TGTGCCAGCAGTTACTTCCAGGGGAGCAGGGGCAACACCGGGGAGCTGTTTTTT. Encoded protein: CASSYFQGSRGNTGELFF.